A selection of T cell receptor beta chains follows, all from one sample in a study of OX40 agonist ivuxolimab in advanced cancers. Only in-frame clones appear in the TCRdb table, and some are missing; sequencing was by immunoSEQ multiplex PCR. The sample records some 57,000 clones, 82% being singletons. The material sequenced was CD4+ or CD8+ T cells sorted from blood, taken in a trial of the OX40 agonist ivuxolimab. These receptors were collected from an adult with an advanced solid tumor such as melanoma, head and neck, liver or kidney cancer. Each CDR3 is given with its conserved first and last residue. The D gene is left open where the match is weak. Clone sizes are given selectively: once, few, many, or a class where the clone is expanded.

d_call j_call v_call clone_size cdr3_nt cdr3_aa
TRBD2 TRBJ2-5 TRBV27 . TGTGCCAGCAGCCCCCCTCGCGGGAGGGCCGGCCAAGAGACCCAGTACTTC CASSPPRGRAGQETQYF
. TRBJ2-3 TRBV19 . TGTGCCAGTAGTGTTCCATCCCTAGATACGCAGTATTTT CASSVPSLDTQYF
. TRBJ2-1 TRBV11-2 . TGTGCCAGCAGCTTACAGGGGTTGGGTGAGCAGTTCTTC CASSLQGLGEQFF
. TRBJ2-3 TRBV7-2 few TGTGCCAGCAGTCGCCGGGACGATACAGATACGCAGTATTTT CASSRRDDTDTQYF
TRBD1 TRBJ2-7 TRBV28 . TGTGCCAGCAGAGGGACAGAGAGCTCCTACGAGCAGTACTTC CASRGTESSYEQYF
TRBD2 TRBJ2-5 TRBV30 . TGTGCCTGGAGTGGGCACTCGGGAGGGTCCCAGTACTTC CAWSGHSGGSQYF
. TRBJ2-7 TRBV11-2 . TGTGCCAGCACCCTTGATAGGGGACCAATCTACGAGCAGTACTTC CASTLDRGPIYEQYF
. TRBJ1-4 TRBV6-6 . TGTGCCAGCAAGGACAGCGGCAATGAAAAACTGTTTTTT CASKDSGNEKLFF
TRBD1 TRBJ1-5 TRBV28 . TGTGCCAGCAGCAAGACAGGGGGTCAGCCCCAGCATTTT CASSKTGGQPQHF
. TRBJ2-3 TRBV11-2 . TGTGCCAGCAGCCAGAGGCGACCCAGCACAGATACGCAGTATTTT CASSQRRPSTDTQYF
TRBD1 TRBJ2-7 TRBV18 . TGTGCCAGCTCACCTGGGACAGGGCCCTACGAGCAGTACTTC CASSPGTGPYEQYF
. TRBJ1-1 TRBV4-1 . TGCGCCAGCAGCCTTCCGGGAAGGAACACTGAAGCTTTCTTT CASSLPGRNTEAFF
. TRBJ1-3 TRBV9 . TGTGCCAGCAGCTCCCGAGCAGTGAGTGGAAACACCATATATTTT CASSSRAVSGNTIYF
. TRBJ2-5 TRBV30 . TGTGCCTGGAGCGCTCCCGGCCTAGACAAGACCCAGTACTTC CAWSAPGLDKTQYF
TRBD2 TRBJ2-7 TRBV7-2 few TGTGCCAGCAGCTTAGAAGCGGGACCGGGCGAGCAGTACTTC CASSLEAGPGEQYF
. TRBJ1-2 TRBV10-2 many TGCGCCAGCAGTGAGTCGCGGGAGGGTGGGGGCTACACCTTC CASSESREGGGYTF
TRBD1 TRBJ2-3 TRBV7-7 many TGTGCTAGCAGCTTAGGGACAGGGTTGGATACGCAGTATTTT CASSLGTGLDTQYF
TRBD1 TRBJ1-1 TRBV7-2 . TGTGCCAGCAGCCCCCAAGGACAGGGCGGGACTGAAGCTTTCTTT CASSPQGQGGTEAFF
TRBD2 TRBJ2-3 TRBV30 . TGTGCCTGGACCCGGACTAGCGGGAGAACAGATACGCAGTATTTT CAWTRTSGRTDTQYF
TRBD2 TRBJ2-1 TRBV27 few TGTGCCAGTCGAGTCAGACTAGCGGGAGTGAATGAGCAGTTCTTC CASRVRLAGVNEQFF
TRBD2 TRBJ2-3 TRBV5-1 . TGCGCCAGCACCCCTGGGGGGAGGGCCCTATATACGCAGTATTTT CASTPGGRALYTQYF
. TRBJ1-1 TRBV2 . TGTGCCAGCAGTGAGACCAGACAAGGGGCTGAAGCTTTCTTT CASSETRQGAEAFF
. TRBJ2-1 TRBV6-1 . TGTGCCAGCACCCCGGGACTGGACTACAATGAGCAGTTCTTC CASTPGLDYNEQFF
. TRBJ2-5 TRBV28 . TGTGCCAGCAGTTTGCAAATAGGTGAGCAGTACTTC CASSLQIGEQYF
TRBD1 TRBJ2-5 TRBV28 . TGTGCCAGCAGTTTAGAGACAGGGTCCCAGACCCAGTACTTC CASSLETGSQTQYF
TRBD1 TRBJ2-1 TRBV5-8 . TGTGCCAGCAGCCGGGACAGCGGAACCTACAATGAGCAGTTCTTC CASSRDSGTYNEQFF